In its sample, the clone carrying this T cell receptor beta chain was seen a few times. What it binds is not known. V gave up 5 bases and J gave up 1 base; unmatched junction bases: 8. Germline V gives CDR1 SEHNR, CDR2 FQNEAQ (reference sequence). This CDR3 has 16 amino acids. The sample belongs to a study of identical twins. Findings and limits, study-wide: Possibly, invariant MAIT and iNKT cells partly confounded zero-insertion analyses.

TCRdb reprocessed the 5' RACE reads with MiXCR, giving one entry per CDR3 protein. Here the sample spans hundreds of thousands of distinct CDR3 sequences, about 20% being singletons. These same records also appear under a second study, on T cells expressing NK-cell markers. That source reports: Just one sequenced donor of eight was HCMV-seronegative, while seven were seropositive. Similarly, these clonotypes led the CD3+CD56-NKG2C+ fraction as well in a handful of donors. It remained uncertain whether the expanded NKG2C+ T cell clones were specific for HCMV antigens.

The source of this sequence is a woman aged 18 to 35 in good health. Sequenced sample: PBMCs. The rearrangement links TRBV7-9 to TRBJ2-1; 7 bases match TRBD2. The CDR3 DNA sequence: TGTGCCAGCAGCCCTCCAGGACTAGGATCCTACAATGAGCAGTTCTTC. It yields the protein CASSPPGLGSYNEQFF.